The TCR beta chain under discussion was sequenced for a study of CD8+ T cells in alopecia areata (dated by TCRdb to between 2017 and 2018). Describing the broader study: The treated patients took part in an open-label pilot trial in which moderate-to-severe alopecia areata was treated with oral tofacitinib at 5 to 10 mg twice daily. Tofacitinib-treated patients had biopsies at baseline and at 4 and 24 weeks of treatment, with a later scalp biopsy in several patients. Human TCRbeta sequencing covered scalp tissue and sorted CD4+ and CD8+ peripheral blood T cells from patchy and totalis/universalis alopecia areata patients and healthy controls. Patients received tofacitinib for 6 to 18 months and were then followed off drug for 6 months to check for delayed response and recurrence. RNA was extracted with the PAXgene miRNA kit for fixed scalp, the miRNeasy kit for PBMCs, and the RNeasy kit for mouse skin. Clonality in the scalp was compared among normal scalp (n=4), patchy alopecia areata scalp (n=8), and alopecia totalis/universalis scalp (n=8). To study T cell clonal expansion in alopecia areata, the researchers applied high-throughput TCRbeta sequencing to both the C3H/HeJ mouse model and human patients. immunoSEQ multiplex PCR using 35 Vbeta forward primers and 13 Jbeta reverse primers was used to amplify TCRbeta CDR3 regions.

Details on this clone: What this receptor recognizes is not known. No qualities accompany the bases; no much larger clone lies one base away.

The CDR3 has 16 amino acids, counting the end cysteine and phenylalanine. Just CDR3 DNA is preserved here, 48 bases in frame from base 1. The germline V gene encodes CDR1 MNHEY and CDR2 SMNVEV (reference sequence). V is pruned by 6 bases and J by 1 base, leaving 12 bases of the junction without a gene match. On the study overall, not on this receptor specifically: TCR sequences shared between patients were less clear than in mice, possibly partly because of HLA diversity in the patient population. Lesional scalp, especially in alopecia totalis/universalis, showed higher clonality and more expanded CD8+ clones than normal scalp, suggesting antigenic drive. Resident alphabeta T cells in normal human skin are also sequenced, complicating scalp TCR repertoire analysis, unlike mouse skin dominated by gammadelta T cells.

Library preparation used the immunoSEQ multiplex PCR assay. RNA was extracted from all samples and reverse transcribed into cDNA, which served as template for TCR sequencing. SuperScript III was used to make first-strand cDNA, primed with a 2:1 mix of oligo-dT and random hexamers. A synthetic immune receptor repertoire was used to assess amplification bias, and residual bias was removed computationally. Per the original workflow: Raw reads were preprocessed to remove errors, and CDR3 was defined according to IMGT conventions as the region from the conserved cysteine to phenylalanine. Clonality was computed by normalizing Shannon entropy by log2 of the number of productive unique TCRs and subtracting the result from 1. Whether scalp clones were CD4 or CD8 was inferred by matching scalp TCRbeta sequences against CD4 and CD8 repertoires sorted from blood. TCRdb obtained this table from immuneACCESS and retained in-frame rearrangements with V and J assigned. These tables miss some clones; where compared with another copy, unresolved V genes account for less than half of the shortfall, and the remainder is unexplained. The V and J calls and the clone size are those of that table, but D and trimming were determined from the DNA. This sample comprises roughly 97,000 clones, less than 50% of them detected only once. Of the sample, 1.3% falls within the top ten clones.

Peripheral blood and lesional scalp punch biopsies were obtained from patients with alopecia areata. After PBMCs were isolated by density centrifugation and stained for CD3, CD4 and CD8, a FACSAria was used to sort CD4+ and CD8+ T cells. The V gene is TRBV27 and the J gene is TRBJ2-7; 7 of the junction bases match TRBD1. The origin of this receptor is a human donor with alopecia areata. Material for sequencing was CD4+ T cells sorted from blood. Here the CDR3 is given as CASRGRQGSLSYEQYF. In nucleotides, the sequence is TGTGCCAGCAGAGGCAGACAGGGAAGTCTGTCCTACGAGCAGTACTTC.